The entry below gives a single T cell receptor beta chain sequence along with its context. This sample was included in a study of control samples from healthy donors and cancer patients. The protocol was immunoSEQ multiplex PCR, while the TCRdb copy is restricted to in-frame clones and leaves out a portion. The table records about 51,000 clones, roughly 90% of them present only once. V dropped 0 bases and J dropped 8 bases, with 14 bases sitting between them. There are 15 residues in the CDR3. CDR1 is LGHNA, CDR2 YSLEER, per germline. The genes are TRBV4-3 and TRBJ2-1; D may be TRBD2 (6 bases). Sequencing input: PBMCs. The source of this sequence is a man aged 50-60 years with head and neck cancer. CDR3 region: CASSQDKAGWDEQFF. The CDR3 DNA follows: TGCGCCAGCAGCCAAGATAAGGCGGGGTGGGATGAGCAGTTCTTC.